The sequence of this T cell receptor (beta chain) was determined in a study of blood T cell repertoires in COVID-19. The data were produced by immunoSEQ multiplex PCR, yet TCRdb's version contains in-frame clones alone and is incomplete. The table has under 200,000 clones, 70% to 90% seen once. The CDR3 extends over 15 amino acids. In germline, CDR1 is SGHTS, CDR2 YDEGEE. Trimming stripped 0 bases from V and 5 bases from J, with 12 bases between. Everyone who took part was roughly 18 to 95 years old, and they came from fewer than 25 US areas. Researchers sorted participants into cohorts using their self-reported clinical history.

The chain recombines TRBV5-8 with TRBJ1-5; tentatively, D is TRBD1 (6 bases). The TCR originated in a woman aged 18-29 years who had recovered from COVID-19. The specimen was PBMCs or T cells enriched from blood (not recorded which). CDR3 nucleotides: TGTGCCAGCAGCTTGGTTGACAGGTGGGATCAGCCCCAGCATTTT. This encodes CASSLVDRWDQPQHF.